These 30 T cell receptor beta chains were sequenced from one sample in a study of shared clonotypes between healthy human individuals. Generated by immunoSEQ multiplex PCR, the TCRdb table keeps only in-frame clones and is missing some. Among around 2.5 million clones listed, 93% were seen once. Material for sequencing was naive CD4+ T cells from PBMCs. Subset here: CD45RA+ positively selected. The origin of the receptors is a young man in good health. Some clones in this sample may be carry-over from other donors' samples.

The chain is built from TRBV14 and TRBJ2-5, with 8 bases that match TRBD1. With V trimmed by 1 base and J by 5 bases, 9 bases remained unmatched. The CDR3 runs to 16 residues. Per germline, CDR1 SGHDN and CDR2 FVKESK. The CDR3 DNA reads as TGTGCCAGCAGCCAAGGGTTCGCAGGGGGCGTGGAGACCCAGTACTTC. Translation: CASSQGFAGGVETQYF.

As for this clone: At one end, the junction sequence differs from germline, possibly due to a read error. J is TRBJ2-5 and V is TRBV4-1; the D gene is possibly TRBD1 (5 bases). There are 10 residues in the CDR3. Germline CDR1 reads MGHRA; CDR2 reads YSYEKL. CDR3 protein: CASSQTKGDF. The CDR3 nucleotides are TGCGCCAGCAGCCAGACCAAAGGGGACTTC.

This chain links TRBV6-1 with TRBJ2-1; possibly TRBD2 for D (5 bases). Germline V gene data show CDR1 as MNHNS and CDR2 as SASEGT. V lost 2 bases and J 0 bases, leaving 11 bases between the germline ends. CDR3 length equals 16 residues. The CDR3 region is CASSERGLSSYNEQFF. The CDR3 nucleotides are TGTGCCAGCAGTGAACGGGGTCTGAGCTCCTACAATGAGCAGTTCTTC.

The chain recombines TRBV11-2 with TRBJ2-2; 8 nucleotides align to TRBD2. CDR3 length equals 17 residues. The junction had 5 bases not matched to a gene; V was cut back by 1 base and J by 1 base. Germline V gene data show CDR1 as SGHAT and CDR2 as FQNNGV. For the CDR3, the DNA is TGTGCCAGCAGCTTAGTCCTCCTAGCGGGGAACACCGGGGAGCTGTTTTTT. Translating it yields CASSLVLLAGNTGELFF.

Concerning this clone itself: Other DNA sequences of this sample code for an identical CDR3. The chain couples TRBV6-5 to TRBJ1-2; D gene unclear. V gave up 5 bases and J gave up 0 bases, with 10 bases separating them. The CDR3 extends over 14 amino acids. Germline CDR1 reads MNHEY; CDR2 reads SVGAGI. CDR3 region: CASSRQGSNYGYTF. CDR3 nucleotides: TGTGCCAGCAGTCGACAAGGATCTAACTATGGCTACACCTTC.

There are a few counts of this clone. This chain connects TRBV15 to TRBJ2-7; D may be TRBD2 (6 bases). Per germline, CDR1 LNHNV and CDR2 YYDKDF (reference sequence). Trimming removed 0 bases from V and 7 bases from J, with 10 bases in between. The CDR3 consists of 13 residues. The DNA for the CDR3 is TGTGCCACCAGCAGAGATCTGGCGGGGGAGCAGTACTTC. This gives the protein CATSRDLAGEQYF. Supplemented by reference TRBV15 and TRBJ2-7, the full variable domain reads DAMVIQNPRYQVTQFGKPVTLSCSQTLNHNVMYWYQQKSSQAPKLLFHYYDKDFNNEADTPDNFQSRRPNTSFCFLDIRSPGLGDTAMYLCATSRDLAGEQYFGPGTRLTVT.

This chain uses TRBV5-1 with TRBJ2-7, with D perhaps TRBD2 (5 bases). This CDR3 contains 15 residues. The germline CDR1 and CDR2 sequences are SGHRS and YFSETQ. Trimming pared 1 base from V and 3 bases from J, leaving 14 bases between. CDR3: CASSLLSGSVYEQYF. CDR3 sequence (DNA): TGCGCCAGCAGCTTGTTATCGGGATCTGTCTACGAGCAGTACTTC.

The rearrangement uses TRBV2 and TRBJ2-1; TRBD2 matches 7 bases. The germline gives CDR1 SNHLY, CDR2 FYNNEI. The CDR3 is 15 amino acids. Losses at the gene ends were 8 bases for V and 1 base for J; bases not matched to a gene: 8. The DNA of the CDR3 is TGTGCCAGCGGGGGGGTCGGGAGTTCCTACAATGAGCAGTTCTTC. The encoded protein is CASGGVGSSYNEQFF.

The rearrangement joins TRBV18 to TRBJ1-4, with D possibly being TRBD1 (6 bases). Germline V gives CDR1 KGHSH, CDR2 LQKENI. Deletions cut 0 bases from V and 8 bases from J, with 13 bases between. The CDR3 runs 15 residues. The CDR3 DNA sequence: TGTGCCAGCTCACCACCGGGGACAAAGGGAGAAAAACTGTTTTTT. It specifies CASSPPGTKGEKLFF.

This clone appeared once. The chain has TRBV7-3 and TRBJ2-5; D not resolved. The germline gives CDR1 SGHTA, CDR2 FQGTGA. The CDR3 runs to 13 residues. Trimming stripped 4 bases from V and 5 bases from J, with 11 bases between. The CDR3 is CASSYRPQETQYF. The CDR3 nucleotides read TGTGCCAGCAGCTATCGTCCCCAGGAGACCCAGTACTTC. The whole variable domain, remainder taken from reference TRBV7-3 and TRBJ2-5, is GAGVSQTPSNKVTEKGKYVELRCDPISGHTALYWYRQSLGQGPEFLIYFQGTGAADDSGLPNDRFFAVRPEGSVSTLKIQRTERGDSAVYLCASSYRPQETQYFGPGTRLLVL.

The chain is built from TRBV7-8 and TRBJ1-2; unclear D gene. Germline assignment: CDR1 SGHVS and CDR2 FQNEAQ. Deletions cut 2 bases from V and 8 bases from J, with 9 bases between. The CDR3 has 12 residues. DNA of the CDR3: TGTGCCAGCAGCTTAACTCGTAGAGGCTACACCTTC. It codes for CASSLTRRGYTF.

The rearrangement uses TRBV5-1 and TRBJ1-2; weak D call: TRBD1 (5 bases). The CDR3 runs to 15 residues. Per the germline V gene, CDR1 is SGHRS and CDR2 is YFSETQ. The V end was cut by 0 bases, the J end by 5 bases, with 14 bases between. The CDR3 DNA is TGCGCCAGCAGCTTGGAGGGCAGGGAAGGGTATGGCTACACCTTC. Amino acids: CASSLEGREGYGYTF.

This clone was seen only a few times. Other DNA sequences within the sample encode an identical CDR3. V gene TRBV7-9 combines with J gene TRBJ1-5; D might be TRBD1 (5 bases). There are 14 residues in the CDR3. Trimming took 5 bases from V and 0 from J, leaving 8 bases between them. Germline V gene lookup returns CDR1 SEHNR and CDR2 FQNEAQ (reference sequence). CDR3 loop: CASSAGDSNQPQHF. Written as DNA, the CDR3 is TGTGCCAGCAGCGCGGGGGATAGCAATCAGCCCCAGCATTTT. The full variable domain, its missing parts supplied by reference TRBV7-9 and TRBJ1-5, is DTGVSQNPRHKITKRGQNVTFRCDPISEHNRLYWYRQTLGQGPEFLTYFQNEAQLEKSRLLSDRFSAERPKGSFSTLEIQRTEQGDSAMYLCASSAGDSNQPQHFGDGTRLSIL.

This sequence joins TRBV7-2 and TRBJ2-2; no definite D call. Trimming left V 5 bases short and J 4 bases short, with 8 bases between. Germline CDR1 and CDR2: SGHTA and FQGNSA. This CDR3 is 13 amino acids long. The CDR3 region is CASSRSVTGELFF. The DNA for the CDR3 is TGTGCCAGCAGCCGATCGGTCACCGGGGAGCTGTTTTTT.

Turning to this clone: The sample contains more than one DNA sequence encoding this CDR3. DNA for the CDR3: TGCGCCAGCAGCTTGGAGCCCTCCTACAATGAGCAGTTCTTC. Translated, it gives CASSLEPSYNEQFF. This chain joins TRBV5-1 and TRBJ2-1; D is uncertain. CDR3 length equals 14 residues. CDR1 is SGHRS, CDR2 YFSETQ, per germline. Between the trimmed V and J ends, which lost 0 bases and 0 bases, there was a span of 4 bases.

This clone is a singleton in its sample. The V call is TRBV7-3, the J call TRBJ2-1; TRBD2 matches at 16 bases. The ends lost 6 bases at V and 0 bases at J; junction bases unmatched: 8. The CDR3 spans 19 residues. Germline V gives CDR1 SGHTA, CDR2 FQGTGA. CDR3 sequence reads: CASSSTGLAGGSSYNEQFF. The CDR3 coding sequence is TGTGCCAGCAGTTCTACGGGACTAGCGGGAGGGAGCTCCTACAATGAGCAGTTCTTC.

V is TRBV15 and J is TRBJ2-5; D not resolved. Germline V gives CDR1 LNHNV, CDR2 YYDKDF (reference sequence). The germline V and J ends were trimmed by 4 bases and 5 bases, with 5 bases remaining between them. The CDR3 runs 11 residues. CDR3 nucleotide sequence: TGTGCCACCAGCATATCGGAGACCCAGTACTTC. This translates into CATSISETQYF.

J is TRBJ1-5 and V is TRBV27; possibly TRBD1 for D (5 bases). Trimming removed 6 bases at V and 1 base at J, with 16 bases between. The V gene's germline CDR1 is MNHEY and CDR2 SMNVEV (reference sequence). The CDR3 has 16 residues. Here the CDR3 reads CASSMAGGTSNQPQHF. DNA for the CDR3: TGTGCCAGCAGCATGGCCGGGGGGACGAGCAATCAGCCCCAGCATTTT.

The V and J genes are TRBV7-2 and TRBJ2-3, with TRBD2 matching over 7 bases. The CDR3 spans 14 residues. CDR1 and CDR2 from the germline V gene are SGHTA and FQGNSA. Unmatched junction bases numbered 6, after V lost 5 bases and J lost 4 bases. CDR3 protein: CASSAGGRADTQYF. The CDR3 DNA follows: TGTGCCAGCAGCGCCGGGGGGAGAGCAGATACGCAGTATTTT.

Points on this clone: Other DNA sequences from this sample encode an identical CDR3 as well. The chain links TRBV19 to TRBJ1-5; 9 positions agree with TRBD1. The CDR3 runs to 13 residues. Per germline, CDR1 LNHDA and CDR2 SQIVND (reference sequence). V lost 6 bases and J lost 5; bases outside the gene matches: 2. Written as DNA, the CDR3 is TGTGCCAGTAGGGGACAGGGCCATCAGCCCCAGCATTTT. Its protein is CASRGQGHQPQHF.

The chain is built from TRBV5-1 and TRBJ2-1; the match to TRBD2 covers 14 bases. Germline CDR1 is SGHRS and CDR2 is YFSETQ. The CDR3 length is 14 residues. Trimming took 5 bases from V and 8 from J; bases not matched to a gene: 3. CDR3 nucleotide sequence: TGCGCCAGCAGGACTAGCGGGAGGGACGATGAGCAGTTCTTC. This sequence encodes CASRTSGRDDEQFF.

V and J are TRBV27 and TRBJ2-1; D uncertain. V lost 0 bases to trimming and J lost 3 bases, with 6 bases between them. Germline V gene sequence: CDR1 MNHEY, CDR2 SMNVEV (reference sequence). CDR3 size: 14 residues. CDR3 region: CASSLSSVYNEQFF. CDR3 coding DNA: TGTGCCAGCAGTTTATCCTCGGTCTACAATGAGCAGTTCTTC.

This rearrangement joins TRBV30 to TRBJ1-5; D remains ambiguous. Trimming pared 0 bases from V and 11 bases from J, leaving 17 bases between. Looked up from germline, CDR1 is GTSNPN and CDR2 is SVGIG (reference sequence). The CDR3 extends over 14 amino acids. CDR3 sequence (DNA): TGTGCCTGGAGTGTAGCGGCCGGCCCCCCGGCCCAGCATTTT. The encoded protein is CAWSVAAGPPAQHF.

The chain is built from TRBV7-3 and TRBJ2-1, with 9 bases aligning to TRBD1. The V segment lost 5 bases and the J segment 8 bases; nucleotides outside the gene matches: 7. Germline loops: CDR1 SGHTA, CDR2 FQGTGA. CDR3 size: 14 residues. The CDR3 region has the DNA TGTGCCAGCAGCAGGGACAGGGTTTCGGATGAGCAGTTCTTC. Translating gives CASSRDRVSDEQFF.

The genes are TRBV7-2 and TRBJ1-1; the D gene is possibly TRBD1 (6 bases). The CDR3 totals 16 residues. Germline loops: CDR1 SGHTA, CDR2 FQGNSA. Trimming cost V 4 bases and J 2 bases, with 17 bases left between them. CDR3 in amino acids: CASSSPVGHLNTEAFF. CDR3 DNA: TGTGCCAGCAGCTCCCCCGTGGGACACCTAAACACTGAAGCTTTCTTT.

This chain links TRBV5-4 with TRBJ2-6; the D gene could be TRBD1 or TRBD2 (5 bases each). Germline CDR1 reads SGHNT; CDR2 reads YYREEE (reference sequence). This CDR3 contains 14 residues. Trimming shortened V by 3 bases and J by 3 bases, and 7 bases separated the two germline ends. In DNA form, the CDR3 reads TGTGCCAGCAGCTGGGACGGTGGGGCCAACGTCCTGACTTTC. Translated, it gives CASSWDGGANVLTF.

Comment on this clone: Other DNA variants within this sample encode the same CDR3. This chain's CDR3 is CASSVASSGNTIYF. CDR3 nucleotides: TGTGCCAGCAGCGTAGCCTCCTCTGGAAACACCATATATTTT. The chain uses TRBV9 and TRBJ1-3; no firm D call. The V gene lost 0 bases and the J gene lost 0 bases, with 4 bases spanning the gap. This CDR3 is built from 14 residues. CDR1 SGDLS and CDR2 YYNGEE come from the germline V gene.

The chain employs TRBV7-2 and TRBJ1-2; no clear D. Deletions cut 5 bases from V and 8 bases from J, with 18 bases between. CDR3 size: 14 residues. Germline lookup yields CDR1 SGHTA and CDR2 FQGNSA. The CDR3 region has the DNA TGTGCCAGCAGCGTCGGAGGGAGTTCGGAGGGCTACACCTTC. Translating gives CASSVGGSSEGYTF.

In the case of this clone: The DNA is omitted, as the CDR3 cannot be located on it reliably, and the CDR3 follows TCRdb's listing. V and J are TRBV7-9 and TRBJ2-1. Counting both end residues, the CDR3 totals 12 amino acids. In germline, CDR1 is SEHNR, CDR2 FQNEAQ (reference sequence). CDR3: CASSPSGQEQFF.

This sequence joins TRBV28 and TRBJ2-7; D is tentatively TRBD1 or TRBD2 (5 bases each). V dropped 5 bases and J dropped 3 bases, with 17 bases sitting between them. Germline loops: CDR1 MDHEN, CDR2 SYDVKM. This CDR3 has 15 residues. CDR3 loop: CASSPGTLVLYEQYF. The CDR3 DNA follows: TGTGCCAGCAGTCCCGGGACCCTTGTTCTCTACGAGCAGTACTTC.